Following are 30 T cell receptor beta chains from one sample sequenced in a study of shared clonotypes between healthy human individuals. TCRdb keeps only in-frame clones here, not all; method: immunoSEQ multiplex PCR. The sample lists 2 million to 2.5 million clones; over 85% were seen once. The sequencing sample was made of naive CD4+ T cells sorted from blood. Indicated subset: CD45RA+ positively selected. The origin of the receptors is a man aged 18 to 29 in good health.

The rearrangement links TRBV19 to TRBJ2-7, with 7 bases identical to TRBD1. The CDR3 has 15 residues. Trimming removed 3 bases from V and 3 bases from J; junction bases left unmatched: 8. Germline V lookup: CDR1 LNHDA, CDR2 SQIVND (reference sequence). The CDR3 loop reads CASSMSRQGHYEQYF. The CDR3 coding sequence is TGTGCCAGTAGTATGAGTCGACAGGGCCACTACGAGCAGTACTTC.

This clone is a singleton in its sample. The CDR3, as DNA: TGTGCCAGCAGTGAGGAGACAGGGTATAATTCACCCCTCCACTTT. It is translated as CASSEETGYNSPLHF. V usage is TRBV6-1 and J usage is TRBJ1-6, with 7 bases identical to TRBD1. Per the germline V gene, CDR1 is MNHNS and CDR2 is SASEGT. The V gene end was trimmed by 3 bases and the J gene end by 4 bases; junction bases not matched to a gene: 3. This CDR3 spans 15 amino acids.

In this sample, this clone turned up once. V is TRBV2 and J is TRBJ2-7; weak D call: TRBD2 (6 bases). V lost 2 bases to trimming and J lost 0 bases, with 11 bases between them. Germline lookup yields CDR1 SNHLY and CDR2 FYNNEI. This CDR3 is 15 amino acids long. DNA for the CDR3: TGTGCCAGCAGTGAAACAGACGGGAGCTCCTACGAGCAGTACTTC. Amino acid sequence: CASSETDGSSYEQYF.

In nucleotides, the CDR3 is TGTGCCAGCAGGGGCGGACAGCACTATGGCTACACCTTC. The encoded protein is CASRGGQHYGYTF. The rearrangement joins TRBV6-5 to TRBJ1-2; D might be TRBD1 (6 bases). Trimming shortened V by 6 bases and J by 3 bases, and 11 bases separated the two germline ends. In germline, CDR1 is MNHEY, CDR2 SVGAGI. There are 13 residues in the CDR3.

Concerning this clone: Other DNA sequences in the sample encode the same CDR3. The V gene is TRBV5-1, the J gene TRBJ1-2; tentatively, D is TRBD1 (6 bases). This CDR3 contains 14 residues. V lost 0 bases to trimming and J lost 4 bases, with 10 bases between them. Germline V gene sequence: CDR1 SGHRS, CDR2 YFSETQ. The CDR3 coding sequence is TGCGCCAGCAGCTTGGAAGGCAGGGGCTATGGCTACACCTTC. Amino acid sequence: CASSLEGRGYGYTF.

The rearrangement uses TRBV7-2 and TRBJ1-6; TRBD1 agrees at 8 bases. CDR1 is SGHTA and CDR2 is FQGNSA in the germline V gene. This CDR3 is 15 amino acids long. Trimming removed 5 bases from V and 9 bases from J; junction bases left unmatched: 9. CDR3 amino acids: CASSRLQGAFSPLHF. The CDR3 DNA reads as TGTGCCAGCAGCCGACTGCAGGGGGCTTTTTCACCCCTCCACTTT. The full variable domain, in which reference TRBV7-2 and TRBJ1-6 provide the parts outside the CDR3, is GAGVSQSPSNKVTEKGKDVELRCDPISGHTALYWYRQSLGQGLEFLIYFQGNSAPDKSGLPSDRFSAERTGGSVSTLTIQRTQQEDSAVYLCASSRLQGAFSPLHFGNGTRLTVT.

Points on this clone: This sample also contains other DNA sequences that code for the same CDR3. The chain recombines TRBV30 with TRBJ1-5; D is undetermined. The CDR3 runs to 14 residues. Trimming shortened V by 1 base and J by 7 bases, and 14 bases separated the two germline ends. CDR1 and CDR2 (germline): GTSNPN, SVGIG (reference sequence). The CDR3: CAWSAGPGGQPQHF. Written as DNA, the CDR3 is TGTGCCTGGAGTGCAGGACCGGGAGGACAGCCCCAGCATTTT.

The chain links TRBV11-2 to TRBJ2-7, with D perhaps TRBD2 (7 bases). CDR3 length: 17 amino acids. CDR1 is SGHAT, CDR2 FQNNGV, per germline. V shed 1 base and J shed 7 bases, with 23 bases lying between them. In nucleotides, the CDR3 is TGTGCCAGCAGCTTAGGCCCCAACAGGGTCTTAGCGGGTGAGCAGTACTTC. Amino acid sequence: CASSLGPNRVLAGEQYF.

This chain connects TRBV18 to TRBJ2-3, with 7 bases fitting TRBD2. CDR1 and CDR2 from the germline V gene are KGHSH and LQKENI. Trimming removed 8 bases from V and 3 bases from J; junction bases left unmatched: 11. The length of the CDR3 is 15 residues. DNA for the CDR3: TGTGCCAGCCTGCCGGGGGACTACAAAACAGATACGCAGTATTTT. This encodes CASLPGDYKTDTQYF.

The rearrangement uses TRBV30 and TRBJ1-5; 7 bases are a match to TRBD1. This CDR3 has 14 amino acids. Germline loops: CDR1 GTSNPN, CDR2 SVGIG (reference sequence). The ends lost 2 bases at V and 7 bases at J; junction bases unmatched: 8. The CDR3 DNA is TGTGCCTGGAGTACGAGGGGGCCGGGACAGCCCCAGCATTTT. Its protein product is CAWSTRGPGQPQHF.

The chain carries TRBV6-5 and TRBJ1-1, with TRBD1 as a possible D gene (5 bases). V was clipped by 7 bases and J by 6 bases, with 9 bases between them. Germline V gives CDR1 MNHEY, CDR2 SVGAGI. The CDR3 covers 11 residues. The CDR3 sequence is CASTQGAEAFF. The DNA for the CDR3 is TGTGCCAGCACCCAGGGAGCTGAAGCTTTCTTT.

Comment on this clone: This CDR3 is also generated by other DNA sequences in the sample. The chain recombines TRBV9 with TRBJ2-2; D is perhaps TRBD2 (5 bases). Germline lookup yields CDR1 SGDLS and CDR2 YYNGEE. V lost 0 bases, J lost 0 bases, and 6 bases lay in between. The CDR3 spans 15 residues. The CDR3 DNA follows: TGTGCCAGCAGCGTAGGAGGGTCGAACACCGGGGAGCTGTTTTTT. Translating gives CASSVGGSNTGELFF.

Turning to this clone: Other DNA sequences from this sample encode an identical CDR3 as well. The chain uses TRBV10-3 and TRBJ1-5; D is ambiguous. CDR1 is ENHRY and CDR2 is SYGVKD in the germline V gene. CDR3 length: 14 amino acids. V lost 6 bases and J 0 bases, leaving 9 bases between the germline ends. CDR3 coding DNA: TGTGCCATCAGCCCCGACGGTAGCAATCAGCCCCAGCATTTT. It encodes CAISPDGSNQPQHF.

This chain connects TRBV2 to TRBJ1-2, with D possibly being TRBD1 (6 bases). With 5 bases removed from V and 5 bases from J, the gap between germline ends came to 15 bases. CDR1 and CDR2 (germline): SNHLY, FYNNEI. The CDR3 extends over 14 amino acids. CDR3 nucleotides: TGTGCCAGCAGTATTGGGGGGCTGCCTTATGGCTACACCTTC. It codes for CASSIGGLPYGYTF.

V and J are TRBV27 and TRBJ2-1; 15 bases match TRBD2. CDR3 length: 16 residues. Germline values: CDR1 MNHEY, CDR2 SMNVEV (reference sequence). Trimming removed 1 base from V and 8 bases from J; junction bases left unmatched: 3. This CDR3 is CASSLLGTSGGYEQFF. Here the CDR3 DNA reads TGTGCCAGCAGTTTATTGGGGACTAGCGGGGGGTATGAGCAGTTCTTC.

J is TRBJ2-5 and V is TRBV5-4; tentatively, D is TRBD1 or TRBD2 (5 bases each). The V gene's germline CDR1 is SGHNT and CDR2 YYREEE (reference sequence). This CDR3 contains 15 residues. The germline V and J ends were trimmed by 4 bases and 5 bases, with 18 bases remaining between them. The CDR3 DNA sequence: TGTGCCAGCAGCCCTAGAGGGACCATTGCGGAGACCCAGTACTTC. It codes for CASSPRGTIAETQYF.

The rearrangement uses TRBV5-4 and TRBJ2-7; weak D call: TRBD1 (6 bases). Germline CDR1 is SGHNT and CDR2 is YYREEE (reference sequence). Between the trimmed V and J ends, which lost 0 bases and 6 bases, there was a span of 13 bases. The CDR3 consists of 14 residues. CDR3 nucleotides: TGTGCCAGCAGCTTGGGACAGGCCCAAGGCGAGCAGTACTTC. Amino acid sequence: CASSLGQAQGEQYF.

The CDR3 loop reads CASIKDRSGNTIYF. The CDR3 nucleotides are TGTGCCAGCATCAAAGACAGGTCTGGAAACACCATATATTTT. This chain links TRBV6-1 with TRBJ1-3, with a possible D match to TRBD1 (6 bases). The CDR3 contains 14 residues. Deletions cut 7 bases from V and 1 base from J, with 11 bases between. Germline loops: CDR1 MNHNS, CDR2 SASEGT.

As for this clone: Other DNA sequences in the same sample also yield this CDR3. V gene TRBV18 combines with J gene TRBJ2-7, with D perhaps TRBD2 (6 bases). Trimming removed 2 bases at V and 2 bases at J, with 10 bases between. Germline lookup yields CDR1 KGHSH and CDR2 LQKENI. CDR3 length: 14 amino acids. The CDR3 DNA is TGTGCCAGCTCACCAAGTAGCGGAACCTACGAGCAGTACTTC. Residues: CASSPSSGTYEQYF. The complete variable domain, with remaining parts taken from reference TRBV18 and TRBJ2-7, reads NAGVMQNPRHLVRRRGQEARLRCSPMKGHSHVYWYRQLPEEGLKFMVYLQKENIIDESGMPKERFSAEFPKEGPSILRIQQVVRGDSAAYFCASSPSSGTYEQYFGPGTRLTVT.

The rearrangement links TRBV6-5 to TRBJ2-7; no firm D call. Per germline, CDR1 MNHEY and CDR2 SVGAGI. This CDR3 has 11 amino acids. V shed 5 bases and J shed 6 bases, with 8 bases lying between them. Here the CDR3 DNA reads TGTGCCAGCAGTCACTGGAGCGAGCAGTACTTC. Translating it yields CASSHWSEQYF.

The chain uses TRBV30 and TRBJ2-6; D remains unclear. The CDR3 covers 14 residues. The V and J ends lost 5 bases and 1 base respectively, with 9 bases between them. CDR1 GTSNPN and CDR2 SVGIG come from the germline V gene (reference sequence). CDR3 region: CAWLAFSGANVLTF. CDR3 DNA sequence: TGTGCCTGGCTGGCTTTTTCTGGGGCCAACGTCCTGACTTTC.

A word on this clone: This CDR3 is also generated by other DNA sequences in the sample. The chain has TRBV19 and TRBJ2-7; 7 bases fit TRBD2. The CDR3 has 14 amino acids. Trimming cost V 3 bases and J 1 base; bases outside gene matches: 3. Per the germline V gene, CDR1 is LNHDA and CDR2 is SQIVND (reference sequence). CDR3 sequence reads: CASSIPGLSYEQYF. CDR3 bases: TGTGCCAGTAGTATCCCGGGACTATCCTACGAGCAGTACTTC.

V usage is TRBV29-1 and J usage is TRBJ1-1; no clear D. The germline gives CDR1 SQVTM, CDR2 ANQGSEA. Trimming left V 2 bases short and J 14 bases short, with 15 bases between. CDR3 size: 11 residues. In DNA, the CDR3 is TGCAGCGTTGAACCAAAACAGTCAATATTCTTT. Its protein is CSVEPKQSIFF.

This rearrangement joins TRBV27 to TRBJ2-2; possible D gene TRBD2, 6 bases. V was pared by 7 bases and J by 1 base, with 16 bases between. The CDR3 has 16 amino acids. The germline gives CDR1 MNHEY, CDR2 SMNVEV (reference sequence). The CDR3 here is CASKARASVNTGELFF. CDR3 in DNA: TGTGCCAGCAAGGCCAGGGCTAGCGTGAACACCGGGGAGCTGTTTTTT.

The chain has TRBV6-5 and TRBJ2-7, with D perhaps TRBD1 (5 bases). Germline CDR1 is MNHEY and CDR2 is SVGAGI. CDR3 length: 15 amino acids. V lost 0 bases, J lost 1 base, and 10 bases lay in between. The CDR3 region has the DNA TGTGCCAGCAGTTACTCGATGCAGGGATCCTACGAGCAGTACTTC. As protein: CASSYSMQGSYEQYF.

The chain couples TRBV18 to TRBJ1-2; D possibly corresponds to TRBD1 (5 bases). CDR1 is KGHSH, CDR2 LQKENI, per germline. This CDR3 has 15 residues. Trimming pared 1 base from V and 6 bases from J, leaving 15 bases between. This CDR3 reads CASSPRKDTLHGYTF. CDR3 DNA: TGTGCCAGCTCACCACGGAAGGACACATTGCATGGCTACACCTTC.

This clone was counted a single time. Distinct nucleotide sequences in the sample also encode this CDR3. The chain uses TRBV6-5 and TRBJ2-7; D is unclear. Germline V gene data show CDR1 as MNHEY and CDR2 as SVGAGI. V was trimmed by 5 bases and J by 0 bases, leaving 11 bases between them. The CDR3 is made up of 14 amino acids. The CDR3 region is CASSPRFSSYEQYF. The CDR3 DNA sequence: TGTGCCAGCAGTCCACGGTTTAGCTCCTACGAGCAGTACTTC.

The chain's CDR3 is CASSVDSGAGIQYF. DNA of the CDR3: TGTGCCAGCAGTGTCGATAGCGGGGCAGGCATTCAGTACTTC. The gene calls are TRBV2 and TRBJ2-4, with 8 bases lining up with TRBD2. The CDR3 contains 14 residues. The V gene end was trimmed by 4 bases and the J gene end by 9 bases; junction bases not matched to a gene: 8. Germline loops: CDR1 SNHLY, CDR2 FYNNEI.

The gene calls are TRBV27 and TRBJ2-5, with 9 bases that match TRBD1. V gave up 5 bases and J gave up 5 bases; unmatched junction bases: 6. There are 14 residues in the CDR3. Germline V CDR1 and CDR2: MNHEY, SMNVEV (reference sequence). CDR3 nucleotides: TGTGCCAGCAGTAACCACAGGGGGCAGGAGACCCAGTACTTC. As protein: CASSNHRGQETQYF.

This clone was counted a single time. The chain has TRBV5-1 and TRBJ1-1; weak D call: TRBD1 (5 bases). V shed 3 bases and J shed 0 bases, with 9 bases lying between them. Germline V gene data show CDR1 as SGHRS and CDR2 as YFSETQ. The CDR3 runs to 14 residues. CDR3 coding DNA: TGCGCCAGCAGCTCCACGACAGTGAACACTGAAGCTTTCTTT. Protein sequence: CASSSTTVNTEAFF.